These 26 T cell receptor beta chains came from one sample sequenced in a study of T-cell reconstitution after alpha-beta-depleted transplantation in children (TCRdb year 2016). The library was made by PCR. The sequencing machine was an Illumina HiSeq 2500. Molecular barcoding was employed in the preparation of TCR libraries, with unique molecular identifiers being used to normalize TCRbeta repertoire quantification. The public reads were reanalyzed by TCRdb: fastp trimming at Q25, MiXCR alignment, in-frame beta chains only. Entries are consolidated by CDR3 protein sequence, retaining the most common genes and DNA. Recorded for this sample are approximately 190,000 distinct CDR3 sequences; around 9.2% of them occurred a single time. The ten largest clones add up to roughly a third of the sample. Sample treatment or condition, as interpreted from the label and publication: allogeneic hematopoietic cell transplantation with graft depleted of TCRalphabeta T cells and CD19 B cells.

Sequenced here: PBMCs, mostly from graft donor cells, sampled 360 days after TCRalphabeta/CD19-depleted stem cell transplant. Receptors were obtained from a male patient between 2 and 15 years old who had a stem cell transplant for acute myeloid leukemia, so the T cells may come from the graft donor.

The rearrangement joins TRBV5-6 to TRBJ2-1; 7 positions agree with TRBD2. V shed 5 bases, J shed 3 bases, and the junction held 11 bases outside the gene matches. The CDR3 sequence is 16 residues long. Per the germline V gene, CDR1 is SGHDT and CDR2 is YYEEEE. The CDR3 is CASSLSASGHYNEQFF. The CDR3 coding sequence is TGTGCCAGCAGTCTGTCGGCTAGCGGCCACTACAATGAGCAGTTCTTC.

The CDR3 bases are TGTGCCAGCAGCTTGTGGGCGGACAGGGCTGGCACTGAAGCTTTCTTT. This sequence encodes CASSLWADRAGTEAFF. The chain links TRBV5-4 to TRBJ1-1; 8 nucleotides match TRBD1. The ends lost 1 base at V and 4 bases at J; junction bases unmatched: 9. Germline V gene sequence: CDR1 SGHNT, CDR2 YYREEE (reference sequence). The CDR3 extends over 16 amino acids.

This chain connects TRBV7-9 to TRBJ1-2; D gene uncertain. V lost 1 base to trimming and J lost 5 bases, with 8 bases between them. The CDR3 length is 13 residues. CDR1 is SEHNR, CDR2 FQNEAQ, per germline (reference sequence). This CDR3 is CASSLGQTYGYTF. CDR3 nucleotides: TGTGCCAGCAGCTTAGGGCAGACTTATGGCTACACCTTC.

In this sample, this clonotype turned up many times. This chain connects TRBV27 to TRBJ2-7, with D unresolved. The CDR3 covers 12 residues. Germline V gene lookup returns CDR1 MNHEY and CDR2 SMNVEV (reference sequence). V lost 3 bases, J lost 4 bases, and 7 bases lay in between. CDR3 sequence: CASSFHGYEQYF. The CDR3 DNA sequence: TGTGCCAGCAGTTTTCACGGTTACGAGCAGTACTTC.

The chain carries TRBV20-1 and TRBJ1-1; the D is unclear. V lost 3 bases, J lost 4 bases, and 12 bases lay in between. The CDR3 length is 13 residues. Germline CDR1 is DFQATT and CDR2 is SNEGSKA (reference sequence). The CDR3 DNA sequence: TGCAGTGCTAGCGGCAGGTCAGTCACTGAAGCTTTCTTT. This gives the protein CSASGRSVTEAFF.

The chain uses TRBV20-1 and TRBJ2-1; 9 nucleotides agree with TRBD2. The CDR3 totals 13 residues. J gave up 14 bases and V 6 bases, and 14 bases lay outside the gene matches. The germline V gene encodes CDR1 DFQATT and CDR2 SNEGSKA (reference sequence). CDR3 sequence: CSASNPSGRSKFF. In DNA form, the CDR3 reads TGCAGTGCCAGCAACCCCAGCGGGAGGTCGAAGTTCTTC.

This rearrangement joins TRBV11-2 to TRBJ2-3; a possible D gene is TRBD2 (5 bases). The CDR3 is made up of 15 amino acids. The germline V gene encodes CDR1 SGHAT and CDR2 FQNNGV. The V gene lost 5 bases and the J gene lost 0 bases, with 12 bases spanning the gap. CDR3 in amino acids: CASSLERESTDTQYF. The DNA of the CDR3 is TGTGCCAGCAGCCTGGAACGGGAAAGCACAGATACGCAGTATTTT.

This clonotype has only a few counts. V is TRBV28 and J is TRBJ1-5, with D uncertain. Germline V gene lookup returns CDR1 MDHEN and CDR2 SYDVKM. This CDR3 comprises 12 residues. V was cut by 5 bases and J by 5 bases, with 7 bases left in between. In DNA, the CDR3 is TGTGCCAGCAGTCAGGTCCATCAGCCCCAGCATTTT. It codes for CASSQVHQPQHF.

In this sample, this clonotype turned up a few times. The chain is built from TRBV6-1 and TRBJ1-3, with D uncertain. V was shortened by 7 bases and J by 0 bases, with 7 bases between the two germline ends. This CDR3 contains 13 residues. Germline values: CDR1 MNHNS, CDR2 SASEGT. CDR3 region: CASKVSSGNTIYF. The DNA for the CDR3 is TGTGCCAGCAAGGTTTCCTCTGGAAACACCATATATTTT.

This clonotype was seen at least ten times. The rearrangement links TRBV4-1 to TRBJ2-7; D might be TRBD2 (5 bases). Trimming cost V 0 bases and J 10 bases, with 10 bases left between them. The length of the CDR3 is 12 residues. The germline gives CDR1 MGHRA, CDR2 YSYEKL. DNA for the CDR3: TGCGCCAGCAGCCAAGATCTCACTAGTCAGTACTTC. As protein: CASSQDLTSQYF.

The rearrangement links TRBV4-2 to TRBJ2-2; possibly TRBD1 for D (6 bases). V lost 4 bases and J lost 6, with 18 bases in between. Germline V gives CDR1 LGHNA, CDR2 YNFKEQ. The CDR3 consists of 16 residues. The CDR3 DNA reads TGTGCCAGCAGCCCCCACCGGGACACCCGGGCCGGGGAGCTGTTTTTT. Its protein is CASSPHRDTRAGELFF.

The chain employs TRBV6-4 and TRBJ1-2; 9 bases agree with TRBD1. The germline CDR1 and CDR2 sequences are MRHNA and SNTAGT. This CDR3 region has 15 residues. The J segment lost 3 bases and the V segment lost 6 bases, leaving 8 bases of the junction unmatched. The CDR3 protein is CASRFTGGDDYGYTF. The CDR3 DNA follows: TGTGCCAGCAGATTCACAGGGGGCGATGACTATGGCTACACCTTC.

This clonotype was counted between two and nine times. The chain is built from TRBV11-2 and TRBJ2-3; 7 nucleotides match TRBD1. Germline CDR1 is SGHAT and CDR2 is FQNNGV. The CDR3 sequence is 19 residues long. V gave up 2 bases and J gave up 2 bases; unmatched junction bases: 16. CDR3 nucleotides: TGTGCCAGCAGCTTATCCGCCTGGAGACAGGGAGCATCCACAGATACGCAGTATTTT. This encodes CASSLSAWRQGASTDTQYF.

This chain uses TRBV5-1 with TRBJ2-5; D is possibly TRBD1 (6 bases). Germline V CDR1 and CDR2: SGHRS, YFSETQ. This CDR3 contains 16 residues. Trimming cost V 4 bases and J 2 bases, with 18 bases left between them. The CDR3 DNA reads TGCGCCAGCAGCCAAAGACAGGAAGCCAAACAAGAGACCCAGTACTTC. Translation gives CASSQRQEAKQETQYF.

The table lists this clonotype with a few counts. The chain recombines TRBV4-3 with TRBJ2-1, with 7 bases that match TRBD1. CDR1 and CDR2 (germline): LGHNA, YSLEER. The length of the CDR3 is 16 residues. The V gene end was trimmed by 1 base and the J gene end by 9 bases; junction bases not matched to a gene: 12. The CDR3 is CASSQASDRALSEQFF. DNA for the CDR3: TGCGCCAGCAGCCAAGCCAGCGACAGGGCATTAAGTGAGCAGTTCTTC.

J is TRBJ2-7 and V is TRBV7-8; TRBD2 aligns across 11 bases. J was trimmed by 3 bases and V by 0 bases; bases with no gene match: 4. The CDR3 contains 16 residues. Germline lookup yields CDR1 SGHVS and CDR2 FQNEAQ. CDR3 bases: TGTGCCAGCAGCTTAGCGCGACTAGCGGGACTCTACGAGCAGTACTTC. Encoded protein: CASSLARLAGLYEQYF.

This clonotype has at least ten counts. The V gene is TRBV29-1, the J gene TRBJ1-1; D gene uncertain. Germline loops: CDR1 SQVTM, CDR2 ANQGSEA. This CDR3 contains 11 residues. Trimming took 5 bases from V and 3 from J, leaving 7 bases between them. CDR3 coding DNA: TGCAGCGTTCAGGAGTACACTGAAGCTTTCTTT. It codes for CSVQEYTEAFF.

This rearrangement joins TRBV7-3 to TRBJ1-1; D gene ambiguous. This CDR3 is 13 amino acids long. V gave up 0 bases and J gave up 4 bases, with 6 bases separating them. The germline CDR1 and CDR2 sequences are SGHTA and FQGTGA. CDR3 residues: CASSLTASTEAFF. CDR3 DNA sequence: TGTGCCAGCAGCTTAACAGCTTCCACTGAAGCTTTCTTT.

Turning to this clonotype: No conserved phenylalanine or tryptophan ends this CDR3, so it is likely a read error. The rearrangement joins TRBV20-1 to TRBJ2-5, with D perhaps given as TRBD1 or TRBD2 (5 bases each). The CDR3 covers 15 residues. Germline assignment: CDR1 DFQATT and CDR2 SNEGSKA (reference sequence). V dropped 6 bases and J dropped 3 bases, with 20 bases sitting between them. The CDR3 bases are TGCAGTGCCATTAGAGGGGATAAGAAAGAAGAGACCCAGTACTAC. It codes for CSAIRGDKKEETQYY.

This clonotype was counted many times. The chain recombines TRBV7-3 with TRBJ1-6, with D possibly being TRBD1 (6 bases). Trimming removed 1 base at V and 10 bases at J, with 17 bases between. CDR1 SGHTA and CDR2 FQGTGA come from the germline V gene. The CDR3 sequence is 16 residues long. The CDR3 nucleotides are TGTGCCAGCAGCTTAAAGTCCCACAGGGAGAGGTCACCCCTCCACTTT. Its protein is CASSLKSHRERSPLHF.

This clonotype was recorded at least ten times. CDR3 coding DNA: TGTGCCAGTAGTCGCAGGAACCAAGAGACCCAGTACTTC. Encoded protein: CASSRRNQETQYF. The chain carries TRBV19 and TRBJ2-5, with D hard to call. V lost 5 bases to trimming and J lost 0 bases, with 7 bases between them. This CDR3 comprises 13 residues. Looked up from germline, CDR1 is LNHDA and CDR2 is SQIVND (reference sequence).

This clonotype was counted only a few times. The chain recombines TRBV12-3 or TRBV12-4 with TRBJ2-3, with 13 positions matching TRBD2. The trim removed 7 bases at V and 3 bases at J, leaving 7 bases unmatched. This CDR3 has 16 amino acids. In DNA, the CDR3 is TGTGCCAGCACCCTACTAGCGGGAGGGCCGACAGATACGCAGTATTTT. This encodes CASTLLAGGPTDTQYF.

This clonotype occurred many times. This chain connects TRBV15 to TRBJ2-4; D not resolved. The CDR3 length is 15 residues. CDR1 and CDR2 from the germline V gene are LNHNV and YYDKDF (reference sequence). V was shortened by 0 bases and J by 0 bases, with 6 bases between the two germline ends. CDR3 bases: TGTGCCACCAGCAGAGATAAGTTAGCCAAAAACATTCAGTACTTC. It codes for CATSRDKLAKNIQYF.

The V and J genes are TRBV6-5 and TRBJ1-1; the match to TRBD1 covers 8 bases. The V segment lost 4 bases and the J segment 5 bases; nucleotides outside the gene matches: 6. Germline V lookup: CDR1 MNHEY, CDR2 SVGAGI. The CDR3 length is 14 residues. CDR3 loop: CASSWTGPATEAFF. CDR3 sequence (DNA): TGTGCCAGCAGTTGGACAGGGCCGGCGACTGAAGCTTTCTTT.

This clonotype showed up many times. The chain carries TRBV12-3 or TRBV12-4 and TRBJ2-7; maybe TRBD1 (6 bases). This CDR3 region has 14 residues. The V end was cut by 5 bases, the J end by 0 bases, with 11 bases between. The CDR3 is CASSTGSFSYEQYF. The CDR3 DNA reads as TGTGCCAGCAGTACAGGGTCCTTCTCCTACGAGCAGTACTTC.

The CDR3 is CASSPGRTGETQYF. CDR3 nucleotide sequence: TGTGCCAGCAGCCCGGGCCGGACGGGAGAGACCCAGTACTTC. V and J are TRBV11-1 and TRBJ2-5; no reliable D call. The V gene lost 5 bases and the J gene lost 4 bases, with 14 bases spanning the gap. The length of the CDR3 is 14 residues. Germline loops: CDR1 SGHAT, CDR2 FQDESV (reference sequence).